Listed below are T cell receptor beta chains from one sample, sequenced in a study of T cells after yellow fever vaccination. Each CDR3 protein gets one entry after TCRdb re-called the 5' RACE reads with MiXCR. The sample has about 340,000 distinct CDR3 sequences, around an eighth seen once; the top ten hold 2.5% to 4%. Material: CD4+ T cells sorted from PBMCs, obtained 15 days after the yellow fever booster vaccination. These receptors came from a man between 18 and 29 years old who received the YFV17D yellow fever vaccine. CDR3s include the opening cysteine and the closing phenylalanine or tryptophan. A D gene is named only where the DNA matches it firmly. Clone size, where shown, is once, few, many, or a class for clones that have expanded.

j_gene,abundance,d_gene,v_gene,len,CDR3nt,CDR3aa
TRBJ1-1,-,-,TRBV7-2,13,TGTGCCAGCAGCTTAAGTAGCGGGGCCCGAGCTTTCTTT,CASSLSSGARAFF
TRBJ2-2,few,-,TRBV7-2,14,TGTGCCAGCAGCACCAGGGTCATGACCGGGGAGCTGTTTTTT,CASSTRVMTGELFF
TRBJ2-5,few,TRBD2,TRBV5-1,15,TGCGCCAGCAGCTCCAACGGGGGGGGCCGAGAGACCCAGTACTTC,CASSSNGGGRETQYF
TRBJ2-2,few,TRBD2,TRBV4-1,18,TGCGCCAGCAGCCAAGCAATAGCGGGGGTGCTTAACACCGGGGAGCTGTTTTTT,CASSQAIAGVLNTGELFF
TRBJ2-1,-,-,TRBV12-3/TRBV12-4,13,TGTGCCAGCAGTTTGCTAGCGTACAATGAGCAGTTCTTC,CASSLLAYNEQFF
TRBJ1-4,-,-,TRBV14,11,TGTGCCAGCACCTCGGGGGAAAAACTGTTTTTT,CASTSGEKLFF
TRBJ1-2,-,-,TRBV5-1,13,TGCGCCAGCAGCCCTGAAGAGGGACGTGGCTACACCTTC,CASSPEEGRGYTF
TRBJ2-4,few,TRBD1,TRBV5-1,15,TGCGCCAGCAGCTACGGGGACAGCGACAAAAACATTCAGTACTTC,CASSYGDSDKNIQYF
TRBJ2-5,-,-,TRBV7-2,12,TGTGCCAGCAGCACTGATGCGGAGACCCAGTACTTC,CASSTDAETQYF
TRBJ1-6,few,TRBD1,TRBV6-2/TRBV6-3,13,TGTGCCAGCAGACTCACAGGGGGTTCACCCCTCCACTTT,CASRLTGGSPLHF
TRBJ1-1,-,TRBD1,TRBV7-2,14,TGTGCCAGCAGCCGAACAGGGGAGCACACTGAAGCTTTCTTT,CASSRTGEHTEAFF
TRBJ2-5,few,-,TRBV9,15,TGTGCCAGCAGCCCAAGAAGGGGGGGGCAGGAGACCCAGTACTTC,CASSPRRGGQETQYF
TRBJ2-3,-,TRBD2,TRBV13,20,TGTGCCAGCAGCTCCACCCGCCTCCTAGCGGGGGGGGTTAGCACAGATACGCAGTATTTT,CASSSTRLLAGGVSTDTQYF
TRBJ2-4,-,TRBD1,TRBV20-1,14,TGCAGTGCTATCACGGGACAGGGGGCGAACATTCAGTACTTC,CSAITGQGANIQYF
TRBJ2-2,few,-,TRBV5-5,15,TGTGCCAGCAGCTCGGACGCAGCGAACACCGGGGAGCTGTTTTTT,CASSSDAANTGELFF
TRBJ2-3,many,-,TRBV5-1,14,TGCGCCACGCGGGCGGCCCAGGCCACAGATACGCAGTATTTT,CATRAAQATDTQYF
TRBJ2-1,many,-,TRBV4-3,13,TGCGCCAGCAGCCAAGCCCCAGGTGGTGAGCAGTTCTTC,CASSQAPGGEQFF
TRBJ2-3,-,-,TRBV5-1,16,TGCGCCAGCAGCTTGGGGGGACCGTTTGACACAGATACGCAGTATTTT,CASSLGGPFDTDTQYF
TRBJ2-1,-,-,TRBV24-1,13,TGTGCCACCAGTGATTCAACCTCCAATGAGCAGTTCTTC,CATSDSTSNEQFF
TRBJ2-3,few,-,TRBV7-9,13,TGTGCCAGCAGCGGACCTTCTGGGGATACGCAGTATTTT,CASSGPSGDTQYF
TRBJ2-7,-,TRBD1,TRBV11-2,13,TGTGCCAGCAGCTCCGGACAGGCTGGGGAGCAGTACTTC,CASSSGQAGEQYF
TRBJ2-2,few,-,TRBV5-1,16,TGCGCCAGCAGCTTGAGATCGGCAGGAGACACCGGGGAGCTGTTTTTT,CASSLRSAGDTGELFF
TRBJ2-2,many,-,TRBV20-1,11,TGCAGTGCTAGTCCCGGCGGGGAGCTGTTTTTT,CSASPGGELFF
TRBJ2-1,many,TRBD1,TRBV7-2,17,TGTGCCAGCAGCCCGACAGTGACAGGGGGGGCCTACAATGAGCAGTTCTTC,CASSPTVTGGAYNEQFF
TRBJ1-1,few,-,TRBV24-1,13,TGTGCCACCAGTGATTCCCTGCAGGTAGGAACTTTCTTT,CATSDSLQVGTFF
TRBJ1-1,few,TRBD1,TRBV27,16,TGTGCCAGCAGGGAGGGGACAGGGGGCGGAAACACTGAAGCTTTCTTT,CASREGTGGGNTEAFF
TRBJ1-1,-,TRBD1,TRBV7-6,16,TGTGCCGGCAGCTTAGTGCAGGGGGTTCAGATAACTGAAGCTTTCTTT,CAGSLVQGVQITEAFF
TRBJ2-2,-,-,TRBV18,16,TGTGCCAGCTCACCACCTTACCGTCGGGACACCGGGGAGCTGTTTTTT,CASSPPYRRDTGELFF
TRBJ2-1,many,-,TRBV5-1,16,TGCGCCAGCAGCCCCGGTCCCCGAGGGTTCTACAATGAGCAGTTCTTC,CASSPGPRGFYNEQFF
TRBJ1-5,few,-,TRBV6-5,15,TGTGCCAGCAGTTACACGGGGGCGAGCAATCAGCCCCAGCATTTT,CASSYTGASNQPQHF
TRBJ2-3,few,TRBD2,TRBV3-1,16,TGTGCCAGCAGCCTTTCCGGGACTAGAGGCACAGATACGCAGTATTTT,CASSLSGTRGTDTQYF
TRBJ1-2,few,-,TRBV6-2/TRBV6-3,15,TGTGCCAGCAGTTACGCCCAGGCACGACACTATGGCTACACCTTC,CASSYAQARHYGYTF
TRBJ2-3,few,-,TRBV18,14,TGTGCCAGCTCACCACCGGCCAGCACAGATACGCAGTATTTT,CASSPPASTDTQYF
TRBJ1-6,few,-,TRBV19,14,TGTGCCAGTAGTATGTTCGCCGCAGGTTCACCCCTCCACTTT,CASSMFAAGSPLHF
TRBJ2-1,many,-,TRBV2,12,TGTGCCAGCAGTGAACCCTACAATGAGCAGTTCTTC,CASSEPYNEQFF
TRBJ2-3,few,-,TRBV20-1,13,TGCAGTGCTAGAGTTTCCCCCCGGGGCACGCAGTATTTT,CSARVSPRGTQYF
TRBJ1-1,-,-,TRBV28,13,TGTGCCAGCAGTGACCTAGGCAACACTGAAGCTTTCTTT,CASSDLGNTEAFF
TRBJ2-5,-,-,TRBV7-6,13,TGTGCCAGCAGCTCATACAGTAAAGAGACCCAGTACTTC,CASSSYSKETQYF
TRBJ2-3,-,TRBD2,TRBV7-2,15,TGTGCCAGCAGCCCACAGACTAGCCGCACAGATACGCAGTATTTT,CASSPQTSRTDTQYF
TRBJ1-5,few,-,TRBV2,13,TGTGCCAGCAAATACAGCGGAGATCAGCCCCAGCATTTT,CASKYSGDQPQHF
TRBJ1-1,-,-,TRBV29-1,12,TGCAGCGTCAGTGGGCCTACATCTGAAGCTTTCTTT,CSVSGPTSEAFF
TRBJ1-2,few,TRBD1,TRBV4-1,15,TGCGCCAGCAGTTTGTTCCCCGGACAGGGGGAAGTCTACACCTTC,CASSLFPGQGEVYTF
TRBJ1-2,-,-,TRBV20-1,13,TGCAGTGCTTCCGCTCTTGGGCGAGATGGCTACACCTTC,CSASALGRDGYTF
TRBJ2-3,-,TRBD2,TRBV7-6,14,TGTGCCAGCAAAGCGGGGGCCTCCACAGATACGCAGTATTTT,CASKAGASTDTQYF
TRBJ2-3,few,-,TRBV7-8,13,TGTGCCAGCAGGGACCCCAGGGGAGATACGCAGTATTTT,CASRDPRGDTQYF
TRBJ1-1,-,TRBD1,TRBV6-6,12,TGTGCCAGCACCCAGGGGGGAATTGAAGCTTTCTTT,CASTQGGIEAFF
TRBJ2-3,few,-,TRBV9,13,TGTGCCAGCAGCGTAGCGATGACAGATACGCAGTATTTT,CASSVAMTDTQYF
TRBJ1-6,-,-,TRBV28,15,TGTGCCAGCAGGGGAGGGGGCTCCTATAATTCACCCCTCCACTTT,CASRGGGSYNSPLHF
TRBJ1-2,few,-,TRBV7-3,13,TGTGCCAGCAGCCCGTCACCGGGGAATGGCTACACCTTC,CASSPSPGNGYTF
TRBJ1-1,-,TRBD1,TRBV20-1,13,TGCAGTGCCGCACAGGGGCCCATCACTGAAGCTTTCTTT,CSAAQGPITEAFF
TRBJ1-1,-,TRBD1,TRBV3-1,14,TGTGCCAGCAGCCAAGACATGACAGGGGCAGAAGCTTTCTTT,CASSQDMTGAEAFF
TRBJ2-7,few,-,TRBV7-2,12,TGTGCCAGCAGCACGAGAGTGGGAGAGCAGTACTTC,CASSTRVGEQYF
TRBJ1-1,many,-,TRBV7-3,14,TGTGCCAGCAGCTTTACAGGTTACGGCACTGAAGCTTTCTTT,CASSFTGYGTEAFF
TRBJ2-7,-,-,TRBV5-1,16,TGCGCCAGCAGCTTGGGAAATTCCGGGACCGCCTACGAGCAGTACTTC,CASSLGNSGTAYEQYF
TRBJ1-1,-,TRBD1,TRBV12-5,12,TGTGCTAGTGGTTGGACGACAGGGGAAGCTTTCTTT,CASGWTTGEAFF
TRBJ2-1,many,TRBD2,TRBV7-2,17,TGTGCCAGCAGCTTAGTGTCTAGCGGGGGGTTCTACAATGAGCAGTTCTTC,CASSLVSSGGFYNEQFF
TRBJ2-3,-,TRBD2,TRBV20-1,16,TGCAGTGCTAGAGATCCTCGAGCGGGGGTCCAGGATACGCAGTATTTT,CSARDPRAGVQDTQYF